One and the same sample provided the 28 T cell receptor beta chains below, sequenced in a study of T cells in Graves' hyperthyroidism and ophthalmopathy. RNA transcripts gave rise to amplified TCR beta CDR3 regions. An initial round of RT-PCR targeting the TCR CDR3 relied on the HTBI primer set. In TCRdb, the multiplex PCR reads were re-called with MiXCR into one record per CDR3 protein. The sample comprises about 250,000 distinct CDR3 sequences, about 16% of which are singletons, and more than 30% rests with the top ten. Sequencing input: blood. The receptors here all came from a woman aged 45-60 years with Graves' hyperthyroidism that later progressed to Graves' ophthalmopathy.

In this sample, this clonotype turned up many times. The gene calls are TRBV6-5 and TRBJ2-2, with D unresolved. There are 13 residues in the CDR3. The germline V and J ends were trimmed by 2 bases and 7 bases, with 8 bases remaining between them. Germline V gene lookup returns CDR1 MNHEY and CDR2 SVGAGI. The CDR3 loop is CASSYRDNGELFF. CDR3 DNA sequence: TGTGCCAGCAGTTACAGGGATAACGGGGAGCTGTTTTTT.

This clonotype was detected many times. The DNA for the CDR3 is TGTGCCAGCAGTCATTCGTATGGCTACACCTTC. It translates to CASSHSYGYTF. This sequence joins TRBV12-3 or TRBV12-4 and TRBJ1-2; no definite D call. Trimming stripped 5 bases from V and 5 bases from J, with 6 bases between. The CDR3 contains 11 residues.

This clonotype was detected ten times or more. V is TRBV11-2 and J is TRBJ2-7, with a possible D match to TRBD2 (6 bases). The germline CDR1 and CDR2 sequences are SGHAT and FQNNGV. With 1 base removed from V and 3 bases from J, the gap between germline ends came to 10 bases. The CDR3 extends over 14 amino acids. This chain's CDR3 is CASSLGWGGYEQYF. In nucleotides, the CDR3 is TGTGCCAGCAGCTTAGGATGGGGAGGCTACGAGCAGTACTTC.

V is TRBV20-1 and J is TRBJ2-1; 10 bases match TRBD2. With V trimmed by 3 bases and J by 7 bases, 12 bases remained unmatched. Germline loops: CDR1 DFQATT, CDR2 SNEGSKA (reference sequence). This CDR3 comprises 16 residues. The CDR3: CSASPLGAGGVNEQFF. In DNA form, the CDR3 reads TGCAGTGCTAGCCCTCTAGGAGCGGGAGGGGTTAATGAGCAGTTCTTC.

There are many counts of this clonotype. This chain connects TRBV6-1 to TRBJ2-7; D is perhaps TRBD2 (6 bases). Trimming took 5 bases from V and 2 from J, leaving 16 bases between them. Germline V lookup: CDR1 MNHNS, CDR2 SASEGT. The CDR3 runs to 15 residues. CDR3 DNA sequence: TGTGCCAGCAGTCCTTATGGGGGGACTCCCTACGAGCAGTACTTC. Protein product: CASSPYGGTPYEQYF.

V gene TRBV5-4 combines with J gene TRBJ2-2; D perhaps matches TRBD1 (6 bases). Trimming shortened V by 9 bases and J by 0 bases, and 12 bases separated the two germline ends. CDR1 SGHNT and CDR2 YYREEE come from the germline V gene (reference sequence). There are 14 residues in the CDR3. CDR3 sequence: CATTTGSNTGELFF. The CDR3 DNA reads TGTGCCACTACGACAGGATCGAACACCGGGGAGCTGTTTTTT.

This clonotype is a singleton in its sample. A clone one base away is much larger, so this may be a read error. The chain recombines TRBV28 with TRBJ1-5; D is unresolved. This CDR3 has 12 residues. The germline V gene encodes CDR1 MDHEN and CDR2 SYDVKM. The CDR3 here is CASSASDWPRHF. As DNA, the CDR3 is TGTGCCAGCAGTGCTTCGGACTGGCCCCGGCATTTT.

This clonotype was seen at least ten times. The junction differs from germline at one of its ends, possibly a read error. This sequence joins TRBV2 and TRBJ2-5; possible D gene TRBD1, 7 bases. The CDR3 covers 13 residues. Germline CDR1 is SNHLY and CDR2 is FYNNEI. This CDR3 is CASMGQPGEAQYF. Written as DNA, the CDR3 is TGTGCCAGCATGGGACAGCCGGGAGAGGCCCAGTACTTC.

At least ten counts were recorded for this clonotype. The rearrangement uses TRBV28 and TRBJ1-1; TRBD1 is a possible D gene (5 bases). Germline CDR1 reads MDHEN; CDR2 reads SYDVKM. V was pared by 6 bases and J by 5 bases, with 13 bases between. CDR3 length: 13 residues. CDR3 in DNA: TGTGCCAGCAGGGGGGGGATTTGGACTGAAGCTTTCTTT. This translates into CASRGGIWTEAFF.

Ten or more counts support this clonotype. The CDR3, as DNA: TGCAGTGCAACACCCACCAGCGGGCGATACACAGATACGCAGTATTTT. Translation: CSATPTSGRYTDTQYF. J is TRBJ2-3 and V is TRBV20-1; D might be TRBD2 (6 bases). V lost 6 bases to trimming and J lost 2 bases, with 21 bases between them. Germline V lookup: CDR1 DFQATT, CDR2 SNEGSKA (reference sequence). The CDR3 is 16 amino acids.

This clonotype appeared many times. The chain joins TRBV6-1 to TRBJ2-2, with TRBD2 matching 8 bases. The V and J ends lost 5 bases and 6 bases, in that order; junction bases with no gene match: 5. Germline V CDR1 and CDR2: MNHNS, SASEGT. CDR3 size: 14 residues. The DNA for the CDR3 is TGTGCCAGCAGTTACCGGGGGGGACCCGGGGAGCTGTTTTTT. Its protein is CASSYRGGPGELFF.

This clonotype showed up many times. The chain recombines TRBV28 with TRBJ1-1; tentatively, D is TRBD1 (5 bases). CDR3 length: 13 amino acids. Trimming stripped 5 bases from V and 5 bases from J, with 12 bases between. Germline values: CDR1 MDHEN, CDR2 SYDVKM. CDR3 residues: CASSRQLLTEAFF. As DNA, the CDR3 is TGTGCCAGCAGTCGACAGTTACTGACTGAAGCTTTCTTT.

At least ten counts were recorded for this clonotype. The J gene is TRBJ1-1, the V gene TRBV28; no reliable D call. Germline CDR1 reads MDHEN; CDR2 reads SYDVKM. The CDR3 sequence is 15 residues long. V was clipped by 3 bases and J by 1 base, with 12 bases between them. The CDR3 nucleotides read TGTGCCAGCAGTTTTGAAAGGCAGCAGAACACTGAAGCTTTCTTT. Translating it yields CASSFERQQNTEAFF.

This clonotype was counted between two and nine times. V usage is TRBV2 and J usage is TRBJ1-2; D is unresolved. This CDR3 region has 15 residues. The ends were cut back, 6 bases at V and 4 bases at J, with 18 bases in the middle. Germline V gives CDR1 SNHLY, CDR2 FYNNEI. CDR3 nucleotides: TGTGCCAGCAGAGGAAAGTGGAGGTTGGTCTATGGCTACACCTTC. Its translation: CASRGKWRLVYGYTF.

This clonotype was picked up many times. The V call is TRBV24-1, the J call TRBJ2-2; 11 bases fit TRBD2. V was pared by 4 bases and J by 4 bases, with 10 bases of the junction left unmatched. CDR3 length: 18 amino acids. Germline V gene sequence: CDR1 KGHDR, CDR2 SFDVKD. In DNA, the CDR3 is TGTGCCACCAGTGAACCAAGCCCTAGCGGGAGGAGCACCGGGGAGCTGTTTTTT. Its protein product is CATSEPSPSGRSTGELFF.

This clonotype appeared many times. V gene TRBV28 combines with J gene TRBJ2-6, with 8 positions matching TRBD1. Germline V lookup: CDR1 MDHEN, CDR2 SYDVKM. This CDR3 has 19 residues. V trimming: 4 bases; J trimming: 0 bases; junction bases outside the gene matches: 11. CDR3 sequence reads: CASSSVWGQASSGANVLTF. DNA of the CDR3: TGTGCCAGCAGTTCCGTTTGGGGACAGGCTTCCTCTGGGGCCAACGTCCTGACTTTC.

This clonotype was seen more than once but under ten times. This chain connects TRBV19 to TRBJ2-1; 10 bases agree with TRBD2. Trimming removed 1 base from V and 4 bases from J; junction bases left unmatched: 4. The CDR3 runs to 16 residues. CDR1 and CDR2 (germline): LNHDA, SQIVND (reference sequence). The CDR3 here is CASSIASSGSYNEQFF. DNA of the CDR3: TGTGCCAGTAGTATAGCCTCTAGCGGGAGTTACAATGAGCAGTTCTTC.

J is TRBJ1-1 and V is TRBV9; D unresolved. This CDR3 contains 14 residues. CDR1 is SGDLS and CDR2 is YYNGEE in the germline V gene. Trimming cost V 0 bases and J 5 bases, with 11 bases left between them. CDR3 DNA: TGTGCCAGCAGCGTAGGAGGACCGAAAACTGAAGCTTTCTTT. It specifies CASSVGGPKTEAFF.

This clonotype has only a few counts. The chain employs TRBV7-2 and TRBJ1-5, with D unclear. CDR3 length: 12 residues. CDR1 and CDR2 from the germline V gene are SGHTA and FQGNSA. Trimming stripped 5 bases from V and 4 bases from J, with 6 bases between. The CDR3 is CASSERNQPQHF. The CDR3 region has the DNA TGTGCCAGCAGCGAGAGGAATCAGCCCCAGCATTTT.

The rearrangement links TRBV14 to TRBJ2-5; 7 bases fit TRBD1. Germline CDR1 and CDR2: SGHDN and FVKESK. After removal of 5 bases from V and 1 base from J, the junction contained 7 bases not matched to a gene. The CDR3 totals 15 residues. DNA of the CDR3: TGTGCCAGCAGCGTCAGGGGGTACGGCCAAGAGACCCAGTACTTC. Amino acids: CASSVRGYGQETQYF.

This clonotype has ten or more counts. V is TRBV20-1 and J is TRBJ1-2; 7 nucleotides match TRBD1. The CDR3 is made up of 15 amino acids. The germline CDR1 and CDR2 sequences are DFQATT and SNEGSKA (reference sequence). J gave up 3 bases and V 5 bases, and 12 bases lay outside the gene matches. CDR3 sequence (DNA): TGCAGTGCTCGCAGACAGGGACTAGGTGACTATGGCTACACCTTC. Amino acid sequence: CSARRQGLGDYGYTF.

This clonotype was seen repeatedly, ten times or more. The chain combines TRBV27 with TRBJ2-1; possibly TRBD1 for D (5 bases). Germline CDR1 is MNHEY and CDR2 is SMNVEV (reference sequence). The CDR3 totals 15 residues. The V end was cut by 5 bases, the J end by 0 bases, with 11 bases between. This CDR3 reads CASSAGRGSYNEQFF. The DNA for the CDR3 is TGTGCCAGCAGTGCCGGTAGGGGCTCCTACAATGAGCAGTTCTTC.

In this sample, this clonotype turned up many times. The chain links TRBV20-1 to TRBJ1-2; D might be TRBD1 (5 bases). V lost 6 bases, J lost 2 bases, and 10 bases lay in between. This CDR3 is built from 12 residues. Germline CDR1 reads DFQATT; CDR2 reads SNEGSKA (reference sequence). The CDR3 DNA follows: TGCAGTGCCCGGGGCCGCAACTATGGCTACACCTTC. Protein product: CSARGRNYGYTF.

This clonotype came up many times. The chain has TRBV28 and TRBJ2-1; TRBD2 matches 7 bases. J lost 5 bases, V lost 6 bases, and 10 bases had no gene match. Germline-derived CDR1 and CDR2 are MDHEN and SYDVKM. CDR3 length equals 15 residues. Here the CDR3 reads CASSPSGIPNNEQFF. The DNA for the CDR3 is TGTGCCAGCAGCCCCAGCGGGATACCCAACAATGAGCAGTTCTTC.

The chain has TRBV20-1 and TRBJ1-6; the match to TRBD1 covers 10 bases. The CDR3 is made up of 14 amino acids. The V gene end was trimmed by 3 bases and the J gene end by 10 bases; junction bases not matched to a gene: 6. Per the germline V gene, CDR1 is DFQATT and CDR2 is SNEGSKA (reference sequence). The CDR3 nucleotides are TGCAGTGCTAGGACAGGGGGCGGAAGGTCACCCCTCCACTTT. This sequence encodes CSARTGGGRSPLHF.

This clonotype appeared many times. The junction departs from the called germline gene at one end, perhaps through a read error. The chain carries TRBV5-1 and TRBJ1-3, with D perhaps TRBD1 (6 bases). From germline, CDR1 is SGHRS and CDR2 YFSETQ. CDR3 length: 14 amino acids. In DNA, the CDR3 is TGTGCCAGCAGCCTGCAGGGGACTGGAAACACCATATATTTT. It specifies CASSLQGTGNTIYF.

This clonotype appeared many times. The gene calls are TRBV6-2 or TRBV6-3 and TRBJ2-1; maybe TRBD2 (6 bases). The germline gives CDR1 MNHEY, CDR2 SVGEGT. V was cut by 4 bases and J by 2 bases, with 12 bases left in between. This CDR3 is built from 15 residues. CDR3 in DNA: TGTGCCAGCAGTTTGGTGGGGGGTCCCTACAATGAGCAGTTCTTC. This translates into CASSLVGGPYNEQFF.

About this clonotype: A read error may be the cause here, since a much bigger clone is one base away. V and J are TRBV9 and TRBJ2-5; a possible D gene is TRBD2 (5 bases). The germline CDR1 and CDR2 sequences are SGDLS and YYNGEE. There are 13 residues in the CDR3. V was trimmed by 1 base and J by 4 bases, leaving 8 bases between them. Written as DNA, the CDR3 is TGTGCCAGCAGCGTAAGGACTCTAGAGACCCAGTACTTC. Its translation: CASSVRTLETQYF.